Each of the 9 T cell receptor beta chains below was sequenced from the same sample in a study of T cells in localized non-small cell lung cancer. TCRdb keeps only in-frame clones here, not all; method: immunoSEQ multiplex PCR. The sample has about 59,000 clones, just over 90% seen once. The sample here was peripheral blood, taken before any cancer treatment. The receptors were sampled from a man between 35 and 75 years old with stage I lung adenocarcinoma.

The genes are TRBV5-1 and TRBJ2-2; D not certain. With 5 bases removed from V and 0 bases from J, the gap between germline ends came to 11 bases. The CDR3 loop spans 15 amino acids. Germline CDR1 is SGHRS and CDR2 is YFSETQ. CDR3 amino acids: CASSRPPPNTGELFF. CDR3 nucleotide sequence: TGCGCCAGCAGTCGGCCCCCCCCGAACACCGGGGAGCTGTTTTTT.

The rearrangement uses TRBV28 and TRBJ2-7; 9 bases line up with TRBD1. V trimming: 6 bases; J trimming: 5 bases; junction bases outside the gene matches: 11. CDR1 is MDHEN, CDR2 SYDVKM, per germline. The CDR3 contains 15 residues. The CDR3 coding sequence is TGTGCCAGCAGGACAGGGGGTTTGAGGTACGACGAGCAGTACTTC. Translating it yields CASRTGGLRYDEQYF.

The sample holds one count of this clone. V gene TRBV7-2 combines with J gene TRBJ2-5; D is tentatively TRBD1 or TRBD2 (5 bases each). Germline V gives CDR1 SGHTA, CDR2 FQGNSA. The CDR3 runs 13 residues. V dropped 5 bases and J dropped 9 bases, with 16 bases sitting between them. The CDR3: CASSPGAQRAQYF. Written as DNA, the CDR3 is TGTGCCAGCAGCCCCGGGGCACAGCGAGCCCAGTACTTC. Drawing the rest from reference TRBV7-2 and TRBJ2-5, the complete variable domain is GAGVSQSPSNKVTEKGKDVELRCDPISGHTALYWYRQSLGQGLEFLIYFQGNSAPDKSGLPSDRFSAERTGGSVSTLTIQRTQQEDSAVYLCASSPGAQRAQYFGPGTRLLVL.

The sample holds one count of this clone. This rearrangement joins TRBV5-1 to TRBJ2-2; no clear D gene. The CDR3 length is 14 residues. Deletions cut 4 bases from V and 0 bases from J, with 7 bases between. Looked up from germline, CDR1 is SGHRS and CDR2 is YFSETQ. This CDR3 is CASSLTANTGELFF. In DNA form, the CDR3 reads TGCGCCAGCAGCCTAACAGCGAACACCGGGGAGCTGTTTTTT. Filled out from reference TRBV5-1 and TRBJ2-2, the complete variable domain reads KAGVTQTPRYLIKTRGQQVTLSCSPISGHRSVSWYQQTPGQGLQFLFEYFSETQRNKGNFPGRFSGRQFSNSRSEMNVSTLELGDSALYLCASSLTANTGELFFGEGSRLTVL.

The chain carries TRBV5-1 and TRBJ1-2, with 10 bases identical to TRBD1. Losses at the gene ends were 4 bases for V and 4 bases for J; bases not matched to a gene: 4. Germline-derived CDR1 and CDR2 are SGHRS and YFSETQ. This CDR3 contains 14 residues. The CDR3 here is CASSPDRGAYGYTF. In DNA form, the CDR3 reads TGCGCCAGCAGCCCGGACAGGGGGGCCTATGGCTACACCTTC.

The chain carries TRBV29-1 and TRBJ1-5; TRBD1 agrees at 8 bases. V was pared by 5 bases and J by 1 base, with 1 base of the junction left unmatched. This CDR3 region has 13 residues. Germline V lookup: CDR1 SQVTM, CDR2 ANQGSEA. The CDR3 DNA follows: TGCAGCGTTCGGACAGGGAGCAATCAGCCCCAGCATTTT. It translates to CSVRTGSNQPQHF.

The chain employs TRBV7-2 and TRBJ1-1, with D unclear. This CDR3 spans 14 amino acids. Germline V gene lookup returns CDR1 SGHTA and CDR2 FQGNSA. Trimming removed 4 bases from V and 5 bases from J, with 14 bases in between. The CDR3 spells CASSSVGVGTEAFF. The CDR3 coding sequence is TGTGCCAGCAGCTCGGTCGGAGTGGGTACTGAAGCTTTCTTT.

DNA for the CDR3: TGTGCCAGCAGCTCCCCTAGGGATCGGGCCAAAAACATTCAGTACTTC. Encoded protein: CASSSPRDRAKNIQYF. This rearrangement joins TRBV7-9 to TRBJ2-4; D is uncertain. The CDR3 runs 16 residues. V lost 4 bases and J 1 base, leaving 14 bases between the germline ends. CDR1 is SEHNR and CDR2 is FQNEAQ in the germline V gene (reference sequence).

CDR3 nucleotide sequence: TGTGCCAGCAGGCAGGACAGAAACACCGGGGAGCTGTTTTTT. It is translated as CASRQDRNTGELFF. The chain joins TRBV6-7 to TRBJ2-2, with D perhaps TRBD1 (6 bases). TRBV6-7 is an open reading frame whose function is uncertain. V lost 6 bases to trimming and J lost 2 bases, with 10 bases between them. The CDR3 is 14 amino acids.